The 16 T cell receptor beta chains below all came from one sample that was sequenced in a study of regulatory T cells in long-lasting Graves disease. As for time point: persistent/refractory GD, antithyroid drugs over 5 years with positive TRAb. After RNA was extracted from PBMCs, the TCR library was made from it. iRepertoire HTBI primers and Arm-PCR of CDR3 regions built TCR beta libraries. MiXCR, applied by TCRdb to the multiplex PCR reads, yields one record per CDR3 protein. The table shows approximately 500,000 distinct CDR3 sequences, with about 22% occurring only once. Sequenced material: peripheral blood mononuclear cells (PBMCs), taken when the disease was refractory, from a patient treated with antithyroid drugs. These receptor sequences come from a female donor with Graves disease.

This clonotype has at least ten counts. V gene TRBV7-8 combines with J gene TRBJ2-5; 7 positions match TRBD2. Losses at the gene ends were 4 bases for V and 4 bases for J; bases not matched to a gene: 6. This CDR3 is built from 14 residues. The germline gives CDR1 SGHVS, CDR2 FQNEAQ. CDR3 residues: CASSSPSGGETQYF. The CDR3 bases are TGTGCCAGCAGCTCCCCTTCGGGGGGAGAGACCCAGTACTTC. Full variable domain (missing parts from reference TRBV7-8 and TRBJ2-5): GAGVSQSPRYKVAKRGQDVALRCDPISGHVSLFWYQQALGQGPEFLTYFQNEAQLDKSGLPSDRFFAERPEGSVSTLKIQRTQQEDSAVYLCASSSPSGGETQYFGPGTRLLVL.

The CDR3 protein is CASSELGGIAPLHF. The CDR3 DNA is TGCGCCAGCAGCGAACTTGGCGGAATAGCACCCCTCCACTTT. V and J are TRBV5-1 and TRBJ1-6; D ambiguous. Germline V CDR1 and CDR2: SGHRS, YFSETQ. The CDR3 totals 14 residues. Trimming stripped 4 bases from V and 11 bases from J, with 16 bases between. Variable domain in full (rest from reference TRBV5-1 and TRBJ1-6): KAGVTQTPRYLIKTRGQQVTLSCSPISGHRSVSWYQQTPGQGLQFLFEYFSETQRNKGNFPGRFSGRQFSNSRSEMNVSTLELGDSALYLCASSELGGIAPLHFGNGTRLTVT.

In its sample, this clonotype was seen many times. The chain employs TRBV7-2 and TRBJ2-4; 8 bases are shared with TRBD1. Germline-derived CDR1 and CDR2 are SGHTA and FQGNSA. This CDR3 has 16 amino acids. V lost 5 bases to trimming and J lost 2 bases; unmatched junction nucleotides: 8. CDR3 loop: CASSPRQGRSKNIQYF. Here the CDR3 DNA reads TGTGCCAGCAGCCCGAGACAGGGGAGGTCCAAAAACATTCAGTACTTC.

The chain is built from TRBV7-2 and TRBJ2-7; 8 positions match TRBD2. Germline V lookup: CDR1 SGHTA, CDR2 FQGNSA. V shed 5 bases, J shed 2 bases, and the junction held 8 bases outside the gene matches. This CDR3 region has 15 residues. The CDR3 DNA is TGTGCCAGCAGCGTGACTAGCGAAAATACCTACGAGCAGTACTTC. It translates to CASSVTSENTYEQYF.

V gene TRBV6-1 combines with J gene TRBJ1-2, with TRBD1 as a possible D gene (5 bases). Per germline, CDR1 MNHNS and CDR2 SASEGT. Between the trimmed V and J ends, which lost 7 bases and 4 bases, there was a span of 16 bases. The CDR3 spans 14 residues. DNA of the CDR3: TGTGCCAGCACCAAAACAGGCCGCCCCTATGGCTACACCTTC. This codes for CASTKTGRPYGYTF.

This chain uses TRBV11-2 with TRBJ2-3; D not resolved. With 5 bases removed from V and 0 bases from J, the gap between germline ends came to 12 bases. Germline V CDR1 and CDR2: SGHAT, FQNNGV. This CDR3 contains 15 residues. CDR3 protein: CASSPGSPSTDTQYF. The CDR3, as DNA: TGTGCCAGCAGCCCGGGTTCCCCTAGCACAGATACGCAGTATTTT.

This clonotype came up many times. The CDR3 sequence: CSAGKQGLIQETQYF. Here the CDR3 DNA reads TGCAGTGCCGGAAAACAGGGTTTAATCCAAGAGACCCAGTACTTC. The chain has TRBV20-1 and TRBJ2-5; D possibly corresponds to TRBD1 (6 bases). Germline V CDR1 and CDR2: DFQATT, SNEGSKA (reference sequence). The CDR3 spans 15 residues. V dropped 6 bases and J dropped 1 base, with 18 bases sitting between them.

This clonotype was seen many times. This chain links TRBV2 with TRBJ1-6; 10 bases match TRBD1. From germline, CDR1 is SNHLY and CDR2 FYNNEI. V lost 7 bases, J lost 10 bases, and 10 bases stayed unmatched. CDR3 length equals 15 residues. In DNA, the CDR3 is TGTGCCAGCAATCCGGGACAGGGGTCGGGCTCACCCCTCCACTTT. Translation gives CASNPGQGSGSPLHF.

Note on this clonotype: The junction departs from germline at one end; a sequencing error may be responsible. The gene calls are TRBV7-9 and TRBJ2-5; D unresolved. CDR3 length: 12 residues. Germline V gene lookup returns CDR1 SEHNR and CDR2 FQNEAQ (reference sequence). The CDR3 sequence: CAGSLGSETQYF. DNA for the CDR3: TGTGCCGGCAGCTTAGGGTCGGAGACCCAGTACTTC.

There are a few counts of this clonotype. This chain joins TRBV7-3 and TRBJ1-1; D may be TRBD1 (5 bases). The length of the CDR3 is 16 residues. The V gene lost 5 bases and the J gene lost 1 base, with 17 bases spanning the gap. Per the germline V gene, CDR1 is SGHTA and CDR2 is FQGTGA. The CDR3 reads CASSLTGQGANTEAFF. The CDR3 nucleotides read TGTGCCAGCAGCCTTACGGGGCAAGGAGCGAACACTGAAGCTTTCTTT.

On this clonotype itself: This may come from a read error, since a much larger clone is one base off. The V gene is TRBV29-1, the J gene TRBJ1-4; D may be TRBD1 (6 bases). The CDR3 runs 12 residues. Trimming shortened V by 5 bases and J by 3 bases, and 7 bases separated the two germline ends. Per the germline V gene, CDR1 is SQVTM and CDR2 is ANQGSEA. The CDR3 DNA is TGCAGCGTTAGACAGGCTAATGAAAAACTGTTTTTT. Translation: CSVRQANEKLFF.

This clonotype was counted between two and nine times. This chain connects TRBV29-1 to TRBJ1-1; D unclear. CDR3 length equals 13 residues. Germline CDR1 SQVTM, CDR2 ANQGSEA. V was shortened by 4 bases and J by 3 bases, with 12 bases between the two germline ends. The CDR3 region has the DNA TGCAGCGTTGGAAAGAACCCGGACACTGAAGCTTTCTTT. This encodes CSVGKNPDTEAFF.

This clonotype was counted ten times or more. The chain recombines TRBV27 with TRBJ2-7; 8 bases match TRBD2. This CDR3 is 16 amino acids long. With 7 bases clipped from V and 2 bases from J, the junction kept 13 bases outside the gene matches. Germline CDR1 reads MNHEY; CDR2 reads SMNVEV (reference sequence). CDR3 coding DNA: TGTGCCAGCAAACCGCAGCGGGGGATTACCCCCTACGAGCAGTACTTC. Protein product: CASKPQRGITPYEQYF.

This clonotype has just a few counts. This chain links TRBV4-1 with TRBJ1-2; 10 positions agree with TRBD1. Per the germline V gene, CDR1 is MGHRA and CDR2 is YSYEKL. This CDR3 is built from 15 residues. V shed 1 base and J 6 bases; nucleotides not matched to a gene: 5. CDR3: CASSQVGGQGNGYTF. CDR3 nucleotide sequence: TGCGCCAGCAGCCAAGTCGGGGGACAGGGGAATGGCTACACCTTC.

To note about this clonotype: Just one base apart from a much larger clone, this may be a read error. The genes are TRBV10-3 and TRBJ1-1; tentatively, D is TRBD1 (6 bases). The V end was cut by 7 bases, the J end by 3 bases, with 9 bases between. The CDR3 runs to 12 residues. The germline V gene encodes CDR1 ENHRY and CDR2 SYGVKD. The chain's CDR3 is CAIKGVHTEAFF. The CDR3 nucleotides are TGTGCCATCAAGGGGGTGCACACTGAAGCTTTCTTT.

V gene TRBV11-2 combines with J gene TRBJ1-2; D call uncertain. Germline V gene lookup returns CDR1 SGHAT and CDR2 FQNNGV. The CDR3 runs to 12 residues. Trimming took 5 bases from V and 6 from J, leaving 10 bases between them. CDR3 in amino acids: CASSPESNGYTF. Here the CDR3 DNA reads TGTGCCAGCAGCCCTGAGTCTAATGGCTACACCTTC.